The 10 T cell receptor beta chains given below trace back to one sample, sequenced in a study of beta chain features in type 1 diabetes. The entirety of the isolated RNA underwent reverse transcription, so expressed TCRB transcripts were sequenced. The table came from immunoSEQ multiplex PCR; TCRdb's copy has only in-frame clones and leaves some out. The sample lists 600,000 or so clones; roughly an eighth were seen once. General study points: In all four CD4+ subsets, TCRB CDR3 length was significantly, moderately reduced in type 1 diabetes.

Their cognate antigens are unknown. The sequenced sample was naive CD4+ T cells from blood. The source of these receptors is a man between 18 and 35 years old with type 1 diabetes.

This clone was picked up a small number of times. The chain uses TRBV2 and TRBJ1-1; 9 bases are a match to TRBD1. The junction had 7 bases not matched to a gene; V was cut back by 6 bases and J by 2 bases. Germline assignment: CDR1 SNHLY and CDR2 FYNNEI. This CDR3 comprises 15 residues. As DNA, the CDR3 is TGTGCCAGCAGCTGGGACAGGGTGACTAACACTGAAGCTTTCTTT. Protein product: CASSWDRVTNTEAFF.

The rearrangement uses TRBV19 and TRBJ1-1, with D perhaps matching TRBD1 (6 bases). The germline CDR1 and CDR2 sequences are LNHDA and SQIVND (reference sequence). V was shortened by 2 bases and J by 3 bases, with 16 bases between the two germline ends. The CDR3 extends over 16 amino acids. DNA of the CDR3: TGTGCCAGTAGTATAAGCCCTCAGGGGACGGACACTGAAGCTTTCTTT. This sequence encodes CASSISPQGTDTEAFF.

A few counts support this clone. This CDR3 is also generated by other DNA sequences in the sample. The chain joins TRBV28 to TRBJ2-3, with D unclear. Per germline, CDR1 MDHEN and CDR2 SYDVKM. The CDR3 spans 10 residues. V dropped 6 bases and J dropped 6 bases, with 4 bases sitting between them. The CDR3 loop is CASRGDTQYF. CDR3 DNA: TGTGCCAGCAGGGGGGATACGCAGTATTTT.

The V and J genes are TRBV7-9 and TRBJ2-5, with TRBD2 matching 11 bases. V shed 2 bases and J 0 bases; nucleotides not matched to a gene: 2. Germline CDR1 SEHNR, CDR2 FQNEAQ (reference sequence). The CDR3 covers 16 residues. The CDR3 DNA sequence: TGTGCCAGCAGCTTAACTAGCGGGGGCCACCAAGAGACCCAGTACTTC. It is translated as CASSLTSGGHQETQYF.

As for this clone: The sample holds other DNA sequences that translate to the same CDR3. The CDR3 here is CAWSVGYEQYF. The CDR3 DNA reads TGTGCCTGGAGTGTGGGTTACGAGCAGTACTTC. The rearrangement links TRBV30 to TRBJ2-7; D is undetermined. Germline V gene sequence: CDR1 GTSNPN, CDR2 SVGIG (reference sequence). This CDR3 comprises 11 residues. The V end lost 0 bases, the J end lost 4 bases, and 4 bases lay between the germline ends.

This clone was seen many times. The rearrangement joins TRBV15 to TRBJ2-7; TRBD1 matches at 8 bases. Germline loops: CDR1 LNHNV, CDR2 YYDKDF (reference sequence). The J segment lost 5 bases and the V segment lost 1 base, leaving 7 bases of the junction unmatched. The CDR3 has 15 amino acids. The CDR3 sequence is CATSRAQDRDHEQYF. The DNA of the CDR3 is TGTGCCACCAGCAGAGCCCAGGACAGGGACCACGAGCAGTACTTC.

V is TRBV27 and J is TRBJ1-4; D unresolved. V lost 5 bases and J lost 4, with 11 bases in between. CDR3 length: 14 residues. Germline CDR1 MNHEY, CDR2 SMNVEV (reference sequence). The CDR3 DNA reads as TGTGCCAGCAGTCTAAGAAACCTTAATGAAAAACTGTTTTTT. Its protein product is CASSLRNLNEKLFF.

This clone was detected only a few times. The sample has other DNA sequences that encode this CDR3 too. This chain connects TRBV18 to TRBJ2-7, with unresolved D. The V gene's germline CDR1 is KGHSH and CDR2 LQKENI. The CDR3 consists of 11 residues. The V gene lost 3 bases and the J gene lost 3 bases, with 3 bases spanning the gap. CDR3 sequence: CASSPGYEQYF. DNA of the CDR3: TGTGCCAGCTCACCTGGCTACGAGCAGTACTTC.

This clone came up a few times. The chain joins TRBV7-2 to TRBJ2-7, with 13 bases identical to TRBD2. CDR3 length: 14 residues. Germline lookup yields CDR1 SGHTA and CDR2 FQGNSA. V lost 4 bases to trimming and J lost 9 bases; unmatched junction nucleotides: 6. Written as DNA, the CDR3 is TGTGCCAGCAGCTCGGGACTAGCGGGATCGTGGCAGTACTTC. This encodes CASSSGLAGSWQYF.

V usage is TRBV19 and J usage is TRBJ1-1, with D possibly matching TRBD1 (6 bases). The germline CDR1 and CDR2 sequences are LNHDA and SQIVND (reference sequence). The CDR3 contains 12 residues. The ends were cut back, 6 bases at V and 5 bases at J, with 10 bases in the middle. CDR3 bases: TGTGCCAGTAGCTACAGGGAGACTGAAGCTTTCTTT. Its translation: CASSYRETEAFF.